The present T cell receptor (beta chain) was sequenced within a study of glioma-infiltrating T cells. Study conclusions and caveats: Non-neoplastic patients had below-expected tissue-blood divergence, while all gliomas exceeded expectation.

CDR1 DFQATT and CDR2 SNEGSKA come from the germline V gene (reference sequence). V was shortened by 5 bases and J by 7 bases, with 24 bases between the two germline ends. The CDR3 consists of 15 residues. This clonotype was counted ten times or more. Its specificity is not known. Using RNA template, CDR3s of TCR alpha and beta were amplified with iRepertoire arm-PCR. One-step reverse transcription and amplification started from about 100-400 ng of tissue mRNA or PBMC total RNA. TCRdb passed the multiplex PCR reads through MiXCR, listing each CDR3 protein once. Of approximately 100,000 distinct CDR3 sequences in the sample, around 25% were seen once.

Sequenced material: glioma tissue, nonneoplastic brain tissue, or PBMCs (not recorded which). This receptor was taken from a human donor with low-grade glioma or glioblastoma, undergoing nonglioma brain surgery, or in good health (not recorded which). The rearrangement joins TRBV20-1 to TRBJ2-7; possible D gene TRBD2, 8 bases. The CDR3 loop reads CSARSMTGTRMEQYF. The CDR3 DNA sequence: TGCAGTGCTCGGTCTATGACAGGGACTAGGATGGAGCAGTACTTC.